The rows below give T cell receptor beta chains drawn from one sample of a study of blood T cell repertoires in COVID-19. This table comes from immunoSEQ multiplex PCR, and its TCRdb copy is limited to in-frame clones, with some not included. The repertoire holds fewer than 150,000 clones, with approximately 80% as singletons. Material for sequencing was peripheral blood. Receptors originate from an older man with acute or convalescent COVID-19. CDR3s include the opening cysteine and the closing phenylalanine or tryptophan. The D gene is left open where the match is weak. Clone size is shown for a subset of rows, as once, few, many or a class of expanded clone.

V	J	length	size	D	CDR3	DNA
TRBV6-5	TRBJ2-7	11	-	-	CASDGGGEQYF	TGTGCCAGCGATGGTGGCGGCGAGCAGTACTTC
TRBV5-1	TRBJ2-1	17	-	TRBD1	CASSLYLRQGIYNEQFF	TGCGCCAGCAGCTTGTATCTCCGACAGGGAATCTACAATGAGCAGTTCTTC
TRBV5-4	TRBJ2-1	16	-	TRBD1	CASSLVRQGAHNEQFF	TGTGCCAGCAGCTTGGTCCGGCAGGGGGCCCACAATGAGCAGTTCTTC
TRBV19	TRBJ2-1	16	-	TRBD1	CASSIEAGGLYNEQFF	TGTGCCAGTAGTATAGAGGCAGGGGGCCTGTACAATGAGCAGTTCTTC
TRBV11-3	TRBJ2-3	15	-	-	CASSPDDRFTDTQYF	TGTGCCAGCAGCCCGGACGACAGGTTCACAGATACGCAGTATTTT
TRBV9	TRBJ1-2	15	-	TRBD1	CASSVVSQGMDGYTF	TGTGCCAGCAGCGTAGTTTCACAGGGGATGGATGGCTACACCTTC
TRBV7-2	TRBJ2-5	11	-	-	CASSAYETQYF	TGTGCCAGCAGCGCCTACGAGACCCAGTACTTC
TRBV5-1	TRBJ2-3	16	-	TRBD2	CASSLGTSGSSDTQYF	TGCGCCAGCAGCTTGGGGACTAGCGGGTCGAGCGATACGCAGTATTTT
TRBV5-6	TRBJ1-2	12	-	-	CASNAVAMSYTF	TGTGCCTCAAATGCGGTGGCAATGAGCTACACCTTC
TRBV7-3	TRBJ1-1	13	-	TRBD1	CASRGQPNTEAFF	TGTGCCAGCAGGGGACAGCCGAACACTGAAGCTTTCTTT
TRBV5-8	TRBJ2-1	16	few	TRBD2	CASSPGRLAVYNEQFF	TGTGCCAGCAGCCCGGGCCGACTAGCGGTATACAATGAGCAGTTCTTC
TRBV6-6	TRBJ2-4	16	-	TRBD2	CASRHGGSGRENIQYF	TGTGCCAGCAGGCATGGGGGTAGCGGGAGAGAAAACATTCAGTACTTC
TRBV7-9	TRBJ2-2	16	-	-	CASSPGVDGNTGELFF	TGTGCCAGCAGCCCAGGGGTCGATGGGAACACCGGGGAGCTGTTTTTT
TRBV19	TRBJ1-1	14	few	-	CASTPLTGFTEAFF	TGTGCCAGTACCCCCCTCACGGGGTTCACTGAAGCTTTCTTT
TRBV9	TRBJ1-4	16	-	-	CASSVGSAATNEKLFF	TGTGCCAGCAGCGTAGGCAGTGCAGCGACTAATGAAAAACTGTTTTTT
TRBV19	TRBJ1-5	15	-	-	CASLPTDRKNQPQHF	TGTGCCAGCCTCCCAACAGACAGGAAAAATCAGCCCCAGCATTTT
TRBV9	TRBJ1-2	14	few	-	CASSVEIGGYGYTF	TGTGCCAGCAGCGTAGAGATAGGAGGCTATGGCTACACCTTC
TRBV7-6	TRBJ1-3	16	-	-	CASSLNGRVSGNTIYF	TGTGCCAGCAGCTTAAATGGCAGGGTCTCTGGAAACACCATATATTTT
TRBV28	TRBJ2-7	14	few	TRBD2	CASSSLTSLNEQYF	TGTGCCAGCAGTTCCTTGACTAGCTTGAACGAGCAGTACTTC
TRBV19	TRBJ2-7	13	-	-	CASSISYRDEQYF	TGTGCCAGTAGTATTAGCTATCGGGACGAGCAGTACTTC
TRBV5-6	TRBJ2-5	11	-	-	CASSQGETQYF	TGTGCCAGCAGTCAGGGCGAGACCCAGTACTTC
TRBV13	TRBJ2-4	16	-	-	CASSTQGGGRVGIQYF	TGTGCCAGCAGTACACAGGGTGGAGGACGGGTGGGCATTCAGTACTTC
TRBV24-1	TRBJ1-1	16	-	-	CATPGGKAGSFTEAFF	TGTGCCACCCCGGGGGGAAAGGCCGGCAGCTTCACTGAAGCTTTCTTT
TRBV12-3/TRBV12-4	TRBJ1-2	12	-	-	CASSFRTSGYTF	TGTGCCAGCAGTTTCAGGACAAGTGGCTACACCTTC
TRBV6-6	TRBJ1-1	11	-	-	CAIGQNTEAFF	TGTGCCATCGGACAGAACACTGAAGCTTTCTTT
TRBV3-1/TRBV3-2	TRBJ1-5	17	-	-	CASSQGLQGSLGQPQHF	TGTGCCAGCAGCCAGGGACTACAGGGTTCTCTGGGTCAGCCCCAGCATTTT
TRBV30	TRBJ2-2	14	-	-	CAWSAGIHTGELFF	TGTGCCTGGAGTGCCGGGATTCACACCGGGGAGCTGTTTTTT
TRBV2	TRBJ1-1	13	-	-	CASSGRLNTEAFF	TGTGCCAGCAGTGGCAGGCTGAACACTGAAGCTTTCTTT
TRBV5-5	TRBJ1-6	16	-	-	CASSFLPQGKNSPLHF	TGTGCCAGCAGCTTTCTCCCACAGGGAAAAAATTCACCCCTCCACTTT
TRBV2	TRBJ2-5	12	few	-	CASSGTFETQYF	TGTGCCAGCTCTGGGACATTTGAGACCCAGTACTTC
TRBV2	TRBJ2-1	15	once	-	CATRINTGGVNEQFF	TGTGCCACTAGGATTAACACGGGCGGGGTCAATGAGCAGTTCTTC
TRBV9	TRBJ2-5	11	-	TRBD2	CATSGGETQYF	TGTGCCACAAGCGGGGGGGAGACCCAGTACTTC
TRBV7-3	TRBJ2-5	15	-	-	CASSPDGQGMSTQYF	TGTGCCAGCAGCCCAGACGGCCAGGGTATGTCGACCCAGTACTTC
TRBV19	TRBJ1-2	15	-	TRBD1	CASSSTGVALYGYTF	TGTGCCAGTAGTAGTACAGGGGTAGCCCTCTATGGCTACACCTTC
TRBV7-2	TRBJ1-2	14	-	-	CASSLEAGGNGYTF	TGTGCCAGCAGCTTAGAGGCCGGGGGGAATGGCTACACCTTC
TRBV30	TRBJ1-6	14	-	-	CAWSKGGFDSPLHF	TGTGCCTGGAGCAAAGGGGGTTTCGATTCACCCCTCCACTTT
TRBV5-1	TRBJ2-3	15	-	TRBD1	CASRQTGGGTDTQYF	TGCGCCAGCAGACAAACAGGGGGCGGCACAGATACGCAGTATTTT
TRBV5-4	TRBJ2-1	18	-	TRBD2	CASSLRPSGRYSYNEQFF	TGTGCCAGCAGCTTGCGTCCTAGCGGGAGATACTCCTACAATGAGCAGTTCTTC
TRBV9	TRBJ2-1	15	-	TRBD2	CASSVGDYKYNEQFF	TGTGCCAGCAGCGTAGGGGACTACAAATACAATGAGCAGTTCTTC
TRBV28	TRBJ2-7	12	many	-	CATRGASYEQYF	TGTGCCACACGGGGGGCCTCCTACGAGCAGTACTTC
TRBV5-6	TRBJ1-6	17	few	TRBD1	CASSLLAAGGNNSPLHF	TGTGCCAGCAGCCTTTTGGCGGCAGGGGGAAATAATTCACCCCTCCACTTT
TRBV28	TRBJ1-3	14	-	-	CASSLTQGGNTIYF	TGTGCCAGCAGTTTAACCCAGGGCGGAAACACCATATATTTT
TRBV11-3	TRBJ2-3	15	-	TRBD2	CASSPTSGGTDTQYF	TGTGCCAGCAGCCCGACTAGCGGGGGGACAGATACGCAGTATTTT
TRBV15	TRBJ1-1	14	-	-	CATSDVGRLTEAFF	TGTGCCACCAGCGATGTGGGGCGCCTCACTGAAGCTTTCTTT
TRBV30	TRBJ1-4	15	-	TRBD1	CAWSKTGGYNEKLFF	TGTGCCTGGAGCAAAACAGGGGGCTATAATGAAAAACTGTTTTTT
TRBV30	TRBJ1-2	13	-	TRBD1	CAWRDRGSDGYTF	TGTGCCTGGCGTGACAGGGGTAGCGATGGCTACACCTTC